A selection of T cell receptor beta chains follows, all from one sample in a study of post-analysis software for immune sequencing data. Each CDR3 protein is one row after TCRdb ran MiXCR on the PCR reads. This table has 380,000 or so distinct CDR3 sequences, roughly 35% appearing once. The sample taken for sequencing was blood. The receptors were sampled from a girl between 5 and 17 years old with multiple sclerosis. CDR3s include the opening cysteine and the closing phenylalanine or tryptophan. A D gene is named only where the DNA matches it firmly. Clone size, where shown, is once, few, many, or a class for clones that have expanded.

J: TRBJ2-5
D: TRBD2
V: TRBV5-6
size: -
CDR3: CASSFGLAGLGETQYF
DNA: TGTGCCAGCAGCTTCGGGCTAGCGGGGCTCGGGGAGACCCAGTACTTC

J: TRBJ2-5
D: -
V: TRBV3-1
size: -
CDR3: CASSQVTSGAGETQYF
DNA: TGTGCCAGCAGCCAAGTAACCTCGGGGGCGGGAGAGACCCAGTACTTC

J: TRBJ2-3
D: -
V: TRBV7-9
size: few
CDR3: CASSLLVAGLLNTQYF
DNA: TGTGCCAGCAGCTTATTGGTGGCAGGCTTGTTGAATACGCAGTATTTT

J: TRBJ2-1
D: -
V: TRBV3-1
size: -
CDR3: CASSHLWRQSYNEQFF
DNA: TGTGCCAGCAGCCACCTGTGGCGTCAGTCCTACAATGAGCAGTTCTTC

J: TRBJ2-1
D: -
V: TRBV20-1
size: -
CDR3: CSARVRSTEQFF
DNA: TGCAGTGCTAGGGTTAGATCGACTGAGCAGTTCTTC

J: TRBJ1-2
D: -
V: TRBV4-2
size: -
CDR3: CASSQDLGGVYGHTF
DNA: TGTGCCAGCAGCCAAGATCTAGGGGGAGTCTATGGCCACACCTTC

J: TRBJ1-5
D: -
V: TRBV29-1
size: -
CDR3: CGVSTANSNQPQHF
DNA: TGCGGCGTCTCGACGGCTAATAGCAATCAGCCCCAGCATTTT

J: TRBJ1-2
D: TRBD1
V: TRBV13
size: -
CDR3: CASSWRQGLSVNYGYTF
DNA: TGTGCCAGCAGCTGGCGACAGGGACTGAGCGTTAACTATGGCTACACCTTC

J: TRBJ1-1
D: -
V: TRBV28
size: -
CDR3: CASRGWNTEAFF
DNA: TGTGCCAGCCGCGGGTGGAACACTGAAGCTTTCTTT

J: TRBJ1-5
D: TRBD1
V: TRBV19
size: -
CDR3: CASSRWDRVSMGNQPQHF
DNA: TGTGCCAGTAGTAGATGGGACAGGGTCTCGATGGGCAATCAGCCCCAGCATTTT

J: TRBJ2-1
D: TRBD2
V: TRBV20-1
size: few
CDR3: CSATRTSGGLAGEQFF
DNA: TGCAGTGCTACCCGGACTAGCGGGGGGCTGGCGGGTGAGCAGTTCTTC

J: TRBJ1-2
D: -
V: TRBV12-3/TRBV12-4
size: few
CDR3: CASSPRTFGGYTF
DNA: TGTGCCAGCAGTCCTAGGACATTCGGTGGCTACACCTTC

J: TRBJ2-6
D: -
V: TRBV24-1
size: -
CDR3: CATSGKGRTGANVLTF
DNA: TGTGCCACCAGTGGTAAAGGGCGAACTGGGGCCAACGTCCTGACTTTC

J: TRBJ2-7
D: -
V: TRBV4-3
size: -
CDR3: CASSPRVGDAYEQYF
DNA: TGCGCCAGCAGCCCAAGGGTGGGGGACGCCTACGAGCAGTACTTC

J: TRBJ1-5
D: -
V: TRBV20-1
size: few
CDR3: CSPGVRNQPQHF
DNA: TGCAGCCCCGGGGTCCGCAATCAGCCCCAGCATTTT

J: TRBJ2-7
D: TRBD2
V: TRBV7-3
size: -
CDR3: CASSLSVGGSYEQYF
DNA: TGTGCCAGCAGCTTATCGGTCGGGGGGAGTTACGAGCAGTACTTC

J: TRBJ2-1
D: -
V: TRBV5-1
size: -
CDR3: CASSLGVRDNEQFF
DNA: TGCGCCAGCAGCTTGGGGGTCCGGGACAATGAGCAGTTCTTC

J: TRBJ2-3
D: TRBD2
V: TRBV7-3
size: -
CDR3: CASSLTTSGVRGTQYF
DNA: TGTGCCAGCAGCTTAACCACCAGCGGGGTCCGGGGAACGCAGTATTTT

J: TRBJ2-3
D: -
V: TRBV7-9
size: -
CDR3: CSSSLASRTVLKGTDTQYF
DNA: TGTTCCAGCAGCTTAGCCAGTCGGACAGTACTGAAGGGCACAGATACGCAGTATTTT

J: TRBJ1-2
D: -
V: TRBV29-1
size: -
CDR3: CSAIWGFRGGYTF
DNA: TGCAGCGCCATCTGGGGGTTCCGGGGAGGCTACACCTTC

J: TRBJ1-5
D: -
V: TRBV7-9
size: few
CDR3: CASSLGTGINQPQHF
DNA: TGTGCCAGCAGCTTAGGCACAGGGATTAATCAGCCCCAGCATTTT

J: TRBJ1-2
D: -
V: TRBV6-1
size: few
CDR3: CASSAGTTNYGYTF
DNA: TGTGCCAGCAGTGCCGGGACAACTAACTATGGCTACACCTTC

J: TRBJ2-1
D: -
V: TRBV6-2/TRBV6-3
size: -
CDR3: CASSYNPLVYEQFF
DNA: TGTGCCAGCAGTTACAACCCGCTAGTTTATGAGCAGTTCTTC

J: TRBJ1-5
D: -
V: TRBV6-6
size: -
CDR3: CASTRDTNQPQHF
DNA: TGTGCCAGCACCCGGGACACCAATCAACCCCAGCATTTT

J: TRBJ2-1
D: TRBD1
V: TRBV5-1
size: few
CDR3: CASSLQTPTGIGREQFF
DNA: TGCGCCAGCAGCTTGCAGACCCCGACAGGGATCGGGCGTGAGCAGTTCTTC

J: TRBJ2-7
D: TRBD2
V: TRBV12-3/TRBV12-4
size: few
CDR3: CASSLVRGEGYEQYF
DNA: TGTGCCAGCAGTTTAGTCCGGGGGGAAGGCTACGAGCAGTACTTC

J: TRBJ2-7
D: TRBD2
V: TRBV9
size: few
CDR3: CASSRTHGEGFYEQYF
DNA: TGTGCCAGCAGCCGGACCCACGGGGAGGGCTTCTACGAGCAGTACTTC

J: TRBJ2-5
D: -
V: TRBV12-3/TRBV12-4
size: few
CDR3: CASRRTAASTGPKYF
DNA: TGTGCCAGCAGGCGGACAGCGGCCTCGACCGGGCCCAAGTACTTC

J: TRBJ2-5
D: TRBD2
V: TRBV7-7
size: -
CDR3: CASSYTSGSTETQYF
DNA: TGTGCTAGCAGCTACACTAGCGGGAGTACTGAGACCCAGTACTTC

J: TRBJ2-1
D: -
V: TRBV9
size: few
CDR3: CASSVQGGEVNEQFF
DNA: TGTGCCAGCAGCGTACAAGGGGGGGAGGTCAATGAGCAGTTCTTC

J: TRBJ2-1
D: TRBD1
V: TRBV10-1
size: -
CDR3: CASRGTGKVNEQFF
DNA: TGCGCCAGCAGAGGGACAGGGAAGGTCAATGAGCAGTTCTTC

J: TRBJ2-7
D: -
V: TRBV12-3/TRBV12-4
size: -
CDR3: CASSLEAAPFSYEQYF
DNA: TGTGCCAGCAGTTTAGAGGCAGCCCCTTTCTCCTACGAGCAGTACTTC

J: TRBJ2-4
D: -
V: TRBV20-1
size: -
CDR3: CSALQGAIAKNIQYF
DNA: TGCAGTGCCCTACAGGGAGCCATCGCCAAAAACATTCAGTACTTC